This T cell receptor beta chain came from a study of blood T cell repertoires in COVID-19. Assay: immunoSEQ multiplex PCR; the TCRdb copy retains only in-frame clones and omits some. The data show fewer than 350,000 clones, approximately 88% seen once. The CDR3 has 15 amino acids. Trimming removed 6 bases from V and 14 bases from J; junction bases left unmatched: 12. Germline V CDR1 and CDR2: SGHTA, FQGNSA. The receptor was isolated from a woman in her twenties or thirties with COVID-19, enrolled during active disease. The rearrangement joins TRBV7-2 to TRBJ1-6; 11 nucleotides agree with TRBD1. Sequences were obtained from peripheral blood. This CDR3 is CASRPPGQGEGSLHF. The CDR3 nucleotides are TGTGCCAGCAGGCCCCCGGGACAGGGGGAGGGCTCCCTCCACTTT.